This T cell receptor beta chain was sequenced during a study of blood T cells in healthy people across ages. General observations from the study: Diversity estimates from one million T cells were considered underestimates. Strongly correlated with naive T cell percentage was TCR beta diversity.

Through a sample-barcoded 5' primer and a J-beta primer mix, a second PCR was run for roughly 6 to 12 cycles. TCRdb used MiXCR to reprocess the 5' RACE reads, holding one entry per CDR3 protein. The sample lists hundreds of thousands of distinct CDR3 sequences, 44% seen once, with roughly a fifth in the top ten. In the case of this clonotype: The antigen is not known.

In terms of origin and age, donors were healthy Caucasian individuals from Russia aged 6 to 90. RNA extraction gave at least 5.5 micrograms of total RNA per sample. Sequencing input: blood. This receptor was obtained from a man aged 60 to 69 in good health.

The CDR3 spells CASRAWSTQQPGRQFF. The CDR3 DNA reads TGTGCCAGCAGAGCTTGGTCTACACAACAACCGGGACGACAGTTCTTC. This sequence joins TRBV5-4 and TRBJ2-1; tentatively, D is TRBD1 or TRBD2 (5 bases each). V was pared by 5 bases and J by 13 bases, with 28 bases between. This CDR3 has 16 residues. From germline, CDR1 is SGHNT and CDR2 YYREEE (reference sequence).